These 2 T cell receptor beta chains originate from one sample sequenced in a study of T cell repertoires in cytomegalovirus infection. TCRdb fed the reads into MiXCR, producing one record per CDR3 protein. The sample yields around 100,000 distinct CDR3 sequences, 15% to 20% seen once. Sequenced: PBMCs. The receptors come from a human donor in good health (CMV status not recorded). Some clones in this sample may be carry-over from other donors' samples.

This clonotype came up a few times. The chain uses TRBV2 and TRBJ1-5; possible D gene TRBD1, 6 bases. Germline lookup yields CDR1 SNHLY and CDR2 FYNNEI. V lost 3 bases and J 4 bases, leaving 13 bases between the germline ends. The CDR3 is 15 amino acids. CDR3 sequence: CASSEQDSYNQPQHF. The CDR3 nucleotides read TGTGCCAGCAGTGAGCAGGACAGCTATAATCAGCCCCAGCATTTT.

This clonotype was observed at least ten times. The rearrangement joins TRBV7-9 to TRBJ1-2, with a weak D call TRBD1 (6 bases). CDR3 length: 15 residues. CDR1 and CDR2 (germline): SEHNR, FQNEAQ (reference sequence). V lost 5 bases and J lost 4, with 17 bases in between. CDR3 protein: CASSQRQDGTYGYTF. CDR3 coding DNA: TGTGCCAGCAGCCAGAGACAGGATGGGACCTATGGCTACACCTTC.